Listed here are 6 T cell receptor beta chains from one sample, sequenced in a study of regulatory T cells in long-lasting Graves disease. Time point here: newly diagnosed GD, antithyroid drugs for less than 3 months. From PBMCs, RNA was extracted and then used to make the TCR library. HTBI primers from iRepertoire and Arm-PCR of CDR3 regions yielded the TCR beta libraries. TCRdb independently ran MiXCR on the multiplex PCR reads; one entry per CDR3 protein. Of fewer than 550,000 distinct CDR3 sequences in the sample, about 15% were seen once. The same sample was also used in a study of T cells in Graves' hyperthyroidism and ophthalmopathy.

Material: peripheral blood mononuclear cells (PBMCs), obtained at new diagnosis, from a patient treated with antithyroid drugs. These receptors all come from a woman aged 18 to 35 with Graves disease.

For this clonotype: A single base separates this from a much larger clone, so it may be a read error. This chain connects TRBV7-2 to TRBJ2-2, with D perhaps TRBD1 or TRBD2 (5 bases each). This CDR3 spans 14 amino acids. The ends were cut back, 2 bases at V and 8 bases at J, with 12 bases in the middle. Germline-derived CDR1 and CDR2 are SGHTA and FQGNSA. The CDR3 DNA sequence: TGTGCCAGCAGCTTATTCAGGGAGTCGGGGGAGCTGTTTTTT. Encoded protein: CASSLFRESGELFF.

The chain has TRBV6-1 and TRBJ2-1; no definite D call. With 8 bases removed from V and 8 bases from J, the gap between germline ends came to 16 bases. This CDR3 region has 13 residues. Germline V gene lookup returns CDR1 MNHNS and CDR2 SASEGT. The CDR3 sequence is CASSRQVGDEQFF. The CDR3 DNA reads TGTGCCAGCTCCCGGCAGGTTGGGGATGAGCAGTTCTTC.

This clonotype was seen at least ten times. The rearrangement joins TRBV11-2 to TRBJ2-7; 8 bases line up with TRBD2. V lost 1 base to trimming and J lost 2 bases; unmatched junction nucleotides: 7. This CDR3 has 16 residues. Germline CDR1 reads SGHAT; CDR2 reads FQNNGV. CDR3 bases: TGTGCCAGCAGCTTAGTGACGGGAGGGCGGGCCTACGAGCAGTACTTC. Translating it yields CASSLVTGGRAYEQYF.

The chain links TRBV4-3 to TRBJ1-2, with D possibly TRBD1 on 5 matching bases. The CDR3 sequence is 15 residues long. Between the trimmed V and J ends, which lost 0 bases and 4 bases, there was a span of 12 bases. CDR1 is LGHNA and CDR2 is YSLEER in the germline V gene. Here the CDR3 reads CASSQERGALYGYTF. In DNA, the CDR3 is TGCGCCAGCAGCCAAGAAAGAGGGGCCCTCTATGGCTACACCTTC.

This clonotype came up many times. This sequence joins TRBV3-1 and TRBJ1-5; D possibly corresponds to TRBD1 (6 bases). The CDR3 consists of 16 residues. V gave up 1 base and J gave up 4 bases, with 14 bases separating them. Germline V gene sequence: CDR1 LGHDT, CDR2 YNNKEL (reference sequence). CDR3 DNA: TGTGCCAGCAGCCAAGGTCAAGGGGGGAGAAATCAGCCCCAGCATTTT. Translating gives CASSQGQGGRNQPQHF.

This clonotype was detected ten times or more. This chain links TRBV30 with TRBJ2-7, with 9 bases matching TRBD1. Per the germline V gene, CDR1 is GTSNPN and CDR2 is SVGIG (reference sequence). V trimming: 2 bases; J trimming: 6 bases; junction bases outside the gene matches: 8. The CDR3 runs to 14 residues. The CDR3 DNA sequence: TGTGCCTGGAGTCCGGGACAGGGATCTGTCGAGCAGTACTTC. The encoded protein is CAWSPGQGSVEQYF.